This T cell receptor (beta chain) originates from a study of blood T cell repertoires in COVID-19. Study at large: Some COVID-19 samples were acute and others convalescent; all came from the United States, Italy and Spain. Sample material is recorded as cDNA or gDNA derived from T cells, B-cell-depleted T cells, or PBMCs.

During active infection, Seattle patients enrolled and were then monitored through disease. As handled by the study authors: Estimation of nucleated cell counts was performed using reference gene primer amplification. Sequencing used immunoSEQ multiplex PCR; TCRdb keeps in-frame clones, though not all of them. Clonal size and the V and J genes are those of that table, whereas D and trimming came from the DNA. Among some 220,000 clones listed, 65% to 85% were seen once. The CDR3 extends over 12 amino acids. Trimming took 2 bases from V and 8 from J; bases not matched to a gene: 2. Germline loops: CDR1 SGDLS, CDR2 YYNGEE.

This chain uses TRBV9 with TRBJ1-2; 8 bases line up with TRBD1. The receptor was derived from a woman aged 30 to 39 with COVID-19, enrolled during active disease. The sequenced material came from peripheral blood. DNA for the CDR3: TGTGCCAGCAGCGTGAGACAGGGGGGCTACACCTTC. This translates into CASSVRQGGYTF.